This T cell receptor beta chain was captured in a study of blood T cell repertoires in COVID-19. On the study more broadly: COVID-19 samples from acute and convalescent phases originated in the United States, Italy and Spain.

Sequencing used immunoSEQ multiplex PCR; TCRdb keeps in-frame clones, though not all of them. The sample contains approximately 300,000 clones, 87% of which appear only once. This CDR3 is built from 11 residues. V was cut by 1 base and J by 6 bases, with 7 bases left in between. Per the germline V gene, CDR1 is DFQATT and CDR2 is SNEGSKA (reference sequence). The material sequenced was peripheral blood. This rearrangement joins TRBV20-1 to TRBJ2-7; D call uncertain. The sequence derives from a woman in her forties or fifties who had recovered from COVID-19. CDR3 region: CSARAGSEQYF. In DNA, the CDR3 is TGCAGTGCTAGAGCGGGTAGCGAGCAGTACTTC.